A selection of T cell receptor beta chains follows, all from one sample in a study of control samples from healthy donors and cancer patients. Clones were sequenced by immunoSEQ multiplex PCR, and TCRdb holds only the in-frame ones, with some missing. Here the sample spans some 150,000 clones, 94% being singletons. Sequencing was carried out using blood. The origin of the receptors is a man aged 35 to 55 in good health. Both conserved end residues are part of each CDR3. D genes are given only for firm matches. Only some rows state a clone size, as once, few, many or a class for expanded clones.

TRBV7-9	TRBD1	-	TRBJ1-4	CASSPPAGRDRNEKLFF	TGTGCCAGCAGCCCCCCTGCAGGACGGGACAGAAATGAAAAACTGTTTTTT
TRBV6-5	TRBD2	-	TRBJ2-7	CASSSAGTSGYEQYF	TGTGCCAGCAGTTCCGCCGGGACTAGCGGTTACGAGCAGTACTTC
TRBV7-9	TRBD1	once	TRBJ1-1	CASRGGETEAFF	TGTGCCAGCAGAGGGGGCGAAACTGAAGCTTTCTTT
TRBV18	TRBD1	-	TRBJ1-2	CASSLDRTYNYGYTF	TGTGCCAGCTCACTGGACAGGACCTATAACTATGGCTACACCTTC
TRBV2	TRBD2	-	TRBJ2-1	CASSGLAGVGGYEQFF	TGTGCCAGCAGTGGACTAGCGGGAGTGGGCGGTTATGAGCAGTTCTTC
TRBV19	TRBD2	-	TRBJ2-2	CASSTLLAGTNTGELFF	TGTGCCAGTAGCACTCTACTAGCGGGAACGAACACCGGGGAGCTGTTTTTT
TRBV10-3	-	-	TRBJ2-2	CAISRENTGELFF	TGTGCCATCAGCCGGGAGAACACCGGGGAGCTGTTTTTT
TRBV6-5	TRBD1	-	TRBJ1-2	CASRPGQGLGGYTF	TGTGCCAGCAGGCCGGGACAGGGGCTAGGTGGCTACACCTTC
TRBV6-6	TRBD1	-	TRBJ2-2	CASKKGTGGTGELFF	TGTGCCAGCAAAAAAGGGACAGGGGGTACCGGGGAGCTGTTTTTT
TRBV2	-	-	TRBJ1-1	CASTAGGVTEAFF	TGTGCCAGCACCGCGGGGGGAGTCACTGAAGCTTTCTTT
TRBV11-1	-	-	TRBJ2-7	CASSFGARQGGEQYF	TGTGCCAGCAGCTTCGGGGCACGCCAGGGAGGCGAGCAGTACTTC
TRBV6-5	-	-	TRBJ2-1	CASKSGPTYNEQFF	TGTGCCAGCAAGTCGGGGCCGACCTACAATGAGCAGTTCTTC
TRBV7-8	-	-	TRBJ1-3	CASSFPGYGNTIYF	TGTGCCAGCAGCTTCCCAGGGTATGGAAACACCATATATTTT
TRBV28	-	-	TRBJ1-1	CASSQGVGTEAFF	TGTGCCAGCAGTCAAGGGGTAGGGACTGAAGCTTTCTTT
TRBV24-1	-	-	TRBJ1-5	CATSHRENQPQHF	TGTGCCACCAGTCACCGGGAAAATCAGCCCCAGCATTTT
TRBV12-5	-	-	TRBJ1-3	CASGPGGVVSSGNTIYF	TGTGCTAGTGGTCCGGGGGGGGTGGTGTCCTCTGGAAACACCATATATTTT
TRBV30	-	-	TRBJ1-3	CAWSVGQALRNTIYF	TGTGCCTGGAGTGTGGGGCAGGCACTTAGAAACACCATATATTTT
TRBV5-5	-	-	TRBJ1-1	CASSLVRQMNTEAFF	TGTGCCAGCAGCTTGGTCCGCCAGATGAACACTGAAGCTTTCTTT
TRBV6-6	-	-	TRBJ2-1	CASSYHSRSSYNEQFF	TGTGCCAGCAGTTACCATAGCAGAAGCTCCTACAATGAGCAGTTCTTC
TRBV10-3	-	once	TRBJ1-2	CAILAGSNYGYTF	TGTGCCATTTTGGCAGGGTCTAACTATGGCTACACCTTC
TRBV5-1	TRBD2	-	TRBJ2-3	CASSFNSGGRTDTQYF	TGCGCCAGCAGCTTTAATAGCGGGGGGCGCACAGATACGCAGTATTTT
TRBV13	-	-	TRBJ2-7	CASSQGSSYEQYF	TGTGCCAGCAGCCAAGGATCCTCCTACGAGCAGTACTTC
TRBV19	TRBD1	-	TRBJ2-2	CASSIRQGKNTGELFF	TGTGCCAGTAGTATCCGACAGGGGAAGAACACCGGGGAGCTGTTTTTT
TRBV11-2	-	-	TRBJ1-1	CASYGIRGGSTEAFF	TGTGCCAGCTATGGGATCAGAGGGGGTAGCACTGAAGCTTTCTTT
TRBV5-5	TRBD1	-	TRBJ2-7	CASSLGTGGLVDEQYF	TGTGCCAGCAGCTTAGGGACAGGGGGCCTCGTTGACGAGCAGTACTTC
TRBV28	-	-	TRBJ2-7	CASSIPEGLHEQYF	TGTGCCAGCAGCATACCAGAGGGTTTGCACGAGCAGTACTTC
TRBV6-5	-	-	TRBJ1-1	CASRTYATGTEAFF	TGTGCCAGCAGGACATACGCAACCGGCACTGAAGCTTTCTTT
TRBV7-8	TRBD2	-	TRBJ2-3	CASSTSGRSTDTQYF	TGTGCCAGCAGTACTAGCGGGAGGAGCACAGATACGCAGTATTTT
TRBV18	-	-	TRBJ2-5	CASSRGQTETQYF	TGTGCCAGCTCACGCGGACAGACAGAGACCCAGTACTTC
TRBV24-1	-	-	TRBJ1-4	CATSDSLNRVWFF	TGTGCCACCAGTGATTCTTTAAACAGGGTATGGTTTTTT
TRBV24-1	-	-	TRBJ1-2	CATSDTRGEANYGYTF	TGTGCCACCAGTGACACCCGAGGGGAGGCTAACTATGGCTACACCTTC
TRBV18	-	once	TRBJ2-7	CASSPPAGYEQYF	TGTGCCAGCTCACCACCGGCCGGATACGAGCAGTACTTC
TRBV6-6	-	-	TRBJ2-7	CASTPVQLPSYEQYF	TGTGCCAGCACCCCGGTTCAGTTACCCTCCTACGAGCAGTACTTC
TRBV29-1	TRBD2	-	TRBJ2-3	CSAHTGTSTDTQYF	TGCAGCGCCCACACTGGGACTAGTACAGATACGCAGTATTTT
TRBV5-4	-	-	TRBJ2-1	CASSLTISSYNEQFF	TGTGCCAGCAGCTTAACAATCAGCTCCTACAATGAGCAGTTCTTC
TRBV4-1	-	-	TRBJ1-1	CASSSRGTEAFF	TGCGCCAGCAGCTCCAGGGGCACTGAAGCTTTCTTT
TRBV20-1	-	-	TRBJ1-1	CSASLVGETEAFF	TGCAGTGCTAGTCTGGTCGGGGAAACTGAAGCTTTCTTT
TRBV5-4	-	-	TRBJ1-1	CASSPRRSEAFF	TGTGCCAGCAGCCCCCGAAGAAGTGAAGCTTTCTTT
TRBV7-9	TRBD1	-	TRBJ1-1	CASSRRRTGRTEAFF	TGTGCCAGCAGCCGCAGACGGACAGGCCGAACTGAAGCTTTCTTT
TRBV5-6	TRBD1	-	TRBJ1-4	CASSLGQPNEKLFF	TGTGCCAGCAGCCTGGGACAGCCTAATGAAAAACTGTTTTTT
TRBV7-9	-	-	TRBJ1-1	CASSLGGHYGNTEAFF	TGTGCCAGCAGCTTAGGCGGACATTACGGGAACACTGAAGCTTTCTTT
TRBV7-3	TRBD1	-	TRBJ2-2	CASSRDGQGPGELFF	TGTGCCAGCAGCAGAGACGGACAGGGCCCCGGGGAGCTGTTTTTT